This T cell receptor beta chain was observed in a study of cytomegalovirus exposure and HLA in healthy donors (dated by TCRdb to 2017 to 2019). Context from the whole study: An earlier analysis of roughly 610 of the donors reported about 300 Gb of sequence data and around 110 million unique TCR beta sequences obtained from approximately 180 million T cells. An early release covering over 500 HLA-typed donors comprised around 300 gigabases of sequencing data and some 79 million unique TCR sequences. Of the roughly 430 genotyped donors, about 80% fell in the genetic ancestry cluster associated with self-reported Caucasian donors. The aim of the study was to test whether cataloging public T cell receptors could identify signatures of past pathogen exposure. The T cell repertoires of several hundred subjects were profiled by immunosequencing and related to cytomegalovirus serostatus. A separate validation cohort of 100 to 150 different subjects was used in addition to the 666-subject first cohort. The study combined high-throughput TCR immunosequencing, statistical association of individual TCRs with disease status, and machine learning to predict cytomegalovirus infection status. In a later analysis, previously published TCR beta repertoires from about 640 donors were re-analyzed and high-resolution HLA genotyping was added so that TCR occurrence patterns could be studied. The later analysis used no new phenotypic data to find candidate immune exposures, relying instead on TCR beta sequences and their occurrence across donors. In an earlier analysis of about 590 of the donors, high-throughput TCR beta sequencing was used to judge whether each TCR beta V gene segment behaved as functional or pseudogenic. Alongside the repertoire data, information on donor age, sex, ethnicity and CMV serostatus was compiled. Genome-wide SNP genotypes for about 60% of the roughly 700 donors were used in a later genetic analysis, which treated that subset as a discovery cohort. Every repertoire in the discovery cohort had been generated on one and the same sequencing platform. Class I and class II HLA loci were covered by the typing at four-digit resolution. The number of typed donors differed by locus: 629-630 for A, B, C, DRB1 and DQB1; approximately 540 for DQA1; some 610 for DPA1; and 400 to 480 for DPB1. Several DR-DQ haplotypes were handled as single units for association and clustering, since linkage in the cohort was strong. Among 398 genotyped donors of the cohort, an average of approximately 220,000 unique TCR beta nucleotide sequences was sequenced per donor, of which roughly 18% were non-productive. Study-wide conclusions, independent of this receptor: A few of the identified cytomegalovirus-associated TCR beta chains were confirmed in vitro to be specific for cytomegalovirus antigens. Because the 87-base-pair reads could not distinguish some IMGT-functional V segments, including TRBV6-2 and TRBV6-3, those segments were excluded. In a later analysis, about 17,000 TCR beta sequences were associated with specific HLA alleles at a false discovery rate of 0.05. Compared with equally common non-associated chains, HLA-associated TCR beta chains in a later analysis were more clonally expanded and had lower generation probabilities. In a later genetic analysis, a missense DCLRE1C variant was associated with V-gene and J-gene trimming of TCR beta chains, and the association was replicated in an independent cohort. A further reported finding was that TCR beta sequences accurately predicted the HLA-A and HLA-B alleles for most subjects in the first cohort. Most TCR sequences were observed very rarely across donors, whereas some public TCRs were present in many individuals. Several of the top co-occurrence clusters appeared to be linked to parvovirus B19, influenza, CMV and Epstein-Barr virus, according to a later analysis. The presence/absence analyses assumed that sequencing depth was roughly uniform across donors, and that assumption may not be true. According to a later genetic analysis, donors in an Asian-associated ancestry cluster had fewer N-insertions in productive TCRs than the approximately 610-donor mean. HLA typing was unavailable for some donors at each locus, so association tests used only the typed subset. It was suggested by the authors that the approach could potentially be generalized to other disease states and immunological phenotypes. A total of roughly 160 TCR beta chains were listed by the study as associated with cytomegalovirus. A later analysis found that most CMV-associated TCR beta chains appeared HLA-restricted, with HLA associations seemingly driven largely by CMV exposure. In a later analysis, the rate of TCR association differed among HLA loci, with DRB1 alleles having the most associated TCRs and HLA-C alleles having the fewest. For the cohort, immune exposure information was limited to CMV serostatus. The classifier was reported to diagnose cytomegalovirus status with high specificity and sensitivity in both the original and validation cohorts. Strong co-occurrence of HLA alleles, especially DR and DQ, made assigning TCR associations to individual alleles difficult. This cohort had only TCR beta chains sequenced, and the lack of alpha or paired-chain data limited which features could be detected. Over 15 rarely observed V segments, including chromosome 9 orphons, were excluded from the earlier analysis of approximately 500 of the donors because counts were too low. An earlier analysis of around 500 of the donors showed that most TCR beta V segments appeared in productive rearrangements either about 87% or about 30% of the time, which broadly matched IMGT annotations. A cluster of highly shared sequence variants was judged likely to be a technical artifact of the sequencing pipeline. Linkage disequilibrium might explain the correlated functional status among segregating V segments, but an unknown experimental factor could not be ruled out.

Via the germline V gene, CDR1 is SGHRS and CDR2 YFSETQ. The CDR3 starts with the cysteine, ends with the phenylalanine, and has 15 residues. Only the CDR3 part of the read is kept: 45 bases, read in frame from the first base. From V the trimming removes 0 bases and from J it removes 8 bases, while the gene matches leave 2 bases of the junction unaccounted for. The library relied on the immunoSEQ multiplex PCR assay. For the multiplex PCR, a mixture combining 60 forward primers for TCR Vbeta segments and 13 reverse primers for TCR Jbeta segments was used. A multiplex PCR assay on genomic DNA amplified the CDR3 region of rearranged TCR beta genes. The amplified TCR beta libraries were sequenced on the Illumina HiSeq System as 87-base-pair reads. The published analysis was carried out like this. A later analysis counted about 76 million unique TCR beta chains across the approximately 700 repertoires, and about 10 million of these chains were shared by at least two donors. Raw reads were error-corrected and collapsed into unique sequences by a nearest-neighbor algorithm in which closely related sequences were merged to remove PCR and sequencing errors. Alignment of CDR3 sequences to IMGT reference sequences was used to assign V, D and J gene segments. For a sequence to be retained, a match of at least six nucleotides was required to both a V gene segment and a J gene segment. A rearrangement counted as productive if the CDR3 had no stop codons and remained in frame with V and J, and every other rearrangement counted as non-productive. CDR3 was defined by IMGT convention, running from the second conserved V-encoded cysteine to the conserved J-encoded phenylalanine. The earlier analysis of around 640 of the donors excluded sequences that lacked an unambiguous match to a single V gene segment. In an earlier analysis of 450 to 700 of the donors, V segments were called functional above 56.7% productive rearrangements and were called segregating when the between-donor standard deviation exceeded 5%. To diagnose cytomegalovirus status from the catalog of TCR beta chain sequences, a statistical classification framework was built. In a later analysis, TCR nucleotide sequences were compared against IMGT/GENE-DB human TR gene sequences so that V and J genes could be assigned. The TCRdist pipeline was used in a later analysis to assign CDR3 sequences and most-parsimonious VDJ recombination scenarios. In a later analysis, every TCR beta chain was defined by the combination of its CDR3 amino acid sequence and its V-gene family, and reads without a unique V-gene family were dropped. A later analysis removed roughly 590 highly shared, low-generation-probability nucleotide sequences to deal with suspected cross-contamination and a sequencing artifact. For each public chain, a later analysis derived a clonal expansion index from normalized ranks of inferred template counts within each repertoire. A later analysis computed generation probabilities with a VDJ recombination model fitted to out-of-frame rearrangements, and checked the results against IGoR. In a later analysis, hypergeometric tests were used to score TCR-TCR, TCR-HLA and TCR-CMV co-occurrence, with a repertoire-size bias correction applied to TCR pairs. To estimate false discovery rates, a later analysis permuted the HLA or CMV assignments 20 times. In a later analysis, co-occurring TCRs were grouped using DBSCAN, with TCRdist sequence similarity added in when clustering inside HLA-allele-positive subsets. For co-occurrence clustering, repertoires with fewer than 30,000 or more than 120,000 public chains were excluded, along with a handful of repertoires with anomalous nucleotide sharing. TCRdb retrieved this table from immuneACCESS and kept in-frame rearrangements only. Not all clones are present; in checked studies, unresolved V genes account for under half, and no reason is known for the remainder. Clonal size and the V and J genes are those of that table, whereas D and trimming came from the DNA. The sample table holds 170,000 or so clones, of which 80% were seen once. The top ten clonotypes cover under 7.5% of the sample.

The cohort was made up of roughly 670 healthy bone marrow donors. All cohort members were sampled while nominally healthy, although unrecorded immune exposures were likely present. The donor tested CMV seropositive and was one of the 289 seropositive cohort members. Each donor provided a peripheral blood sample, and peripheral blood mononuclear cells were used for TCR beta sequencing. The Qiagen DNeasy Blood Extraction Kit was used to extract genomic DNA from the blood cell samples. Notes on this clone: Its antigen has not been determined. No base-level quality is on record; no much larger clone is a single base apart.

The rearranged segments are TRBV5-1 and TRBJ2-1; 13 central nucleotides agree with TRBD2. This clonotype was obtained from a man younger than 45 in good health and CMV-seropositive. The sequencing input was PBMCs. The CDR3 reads CASSLGTSGGHEQFF. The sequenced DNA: TGCGCCAGCAGCTTGGGGACTAGCGGGGGCCATGAGCAGTTCTTC.